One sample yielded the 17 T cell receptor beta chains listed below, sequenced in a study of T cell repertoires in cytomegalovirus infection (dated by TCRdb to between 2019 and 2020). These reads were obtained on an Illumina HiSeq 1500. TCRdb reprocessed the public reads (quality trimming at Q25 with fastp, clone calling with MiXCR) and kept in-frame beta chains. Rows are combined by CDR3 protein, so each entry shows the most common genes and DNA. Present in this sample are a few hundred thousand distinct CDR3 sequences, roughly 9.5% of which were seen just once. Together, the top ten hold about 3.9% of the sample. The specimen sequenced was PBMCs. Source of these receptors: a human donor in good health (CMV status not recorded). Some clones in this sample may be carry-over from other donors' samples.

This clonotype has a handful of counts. CDR3 sequence reads: CASSRLIRDSGANVLTF. DNA of the CDR3: TGTGCCAGCAGCAGACTGATCCGAGACTCTGGGGCCAACGTCCTGACTTTC. This sequence joins TRBV7-8 and TRBJ2-6; D gene unclear. The V gene lost 5 bases and the J gene lost 0 bases, with 14 bases spanning the gap. The CDR3 extends over 17 amino acids. Per the germline V gene, CDR1 is SGHVS and CDR2 is FQNEAQ.

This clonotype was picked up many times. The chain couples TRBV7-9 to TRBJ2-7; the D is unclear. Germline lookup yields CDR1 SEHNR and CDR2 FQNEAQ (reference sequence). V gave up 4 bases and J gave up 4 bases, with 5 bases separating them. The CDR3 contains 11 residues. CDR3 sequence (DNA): TGTGCCAGCAGCTCTAGATACGAGCAGTACTTC. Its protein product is CASSSRYEQYF.

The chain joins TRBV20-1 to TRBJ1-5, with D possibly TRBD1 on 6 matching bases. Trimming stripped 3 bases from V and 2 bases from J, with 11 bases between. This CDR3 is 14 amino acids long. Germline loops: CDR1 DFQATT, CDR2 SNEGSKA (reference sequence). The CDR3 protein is CSASPRGGNQPQHF. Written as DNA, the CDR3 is TGCAGTGCTAGTCCCAGGGGCGGCAATCAGCCCCAGCATTTT.

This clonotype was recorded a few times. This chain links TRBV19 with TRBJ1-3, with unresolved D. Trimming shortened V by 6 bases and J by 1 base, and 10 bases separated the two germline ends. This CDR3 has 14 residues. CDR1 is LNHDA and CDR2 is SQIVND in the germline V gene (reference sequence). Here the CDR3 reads CASRKERSGNTIYF. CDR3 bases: TGTGCCAGTAGAAAAGAGAGATCTGGAAACACCATATATTTT.

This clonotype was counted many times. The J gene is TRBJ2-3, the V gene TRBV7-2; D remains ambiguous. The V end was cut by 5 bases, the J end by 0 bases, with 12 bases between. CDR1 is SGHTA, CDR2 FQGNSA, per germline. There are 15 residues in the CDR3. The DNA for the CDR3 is TGTGCCAGCAGCGACCGACATTTTAGCACAGATACGCAGTATTTT. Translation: CASSDRHFSTDTQYF.

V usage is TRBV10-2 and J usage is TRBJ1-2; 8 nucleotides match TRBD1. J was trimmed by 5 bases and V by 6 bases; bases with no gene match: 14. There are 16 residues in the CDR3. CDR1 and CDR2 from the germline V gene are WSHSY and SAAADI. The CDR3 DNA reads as TGCGCCAGCAGCCTCACCTCCGGGACAGGAGGGTATGGCTACACCTTC. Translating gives CASSLTSGTGGYGYTF.

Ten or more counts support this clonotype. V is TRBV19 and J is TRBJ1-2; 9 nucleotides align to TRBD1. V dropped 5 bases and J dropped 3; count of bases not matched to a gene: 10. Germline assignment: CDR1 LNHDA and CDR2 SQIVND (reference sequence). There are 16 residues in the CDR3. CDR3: CASSVGDRVYHYGYTF. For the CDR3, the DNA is TGTGCCAGTAGTGTGGGGGACAGGGTATATCACTATGGCTACACCTTC.

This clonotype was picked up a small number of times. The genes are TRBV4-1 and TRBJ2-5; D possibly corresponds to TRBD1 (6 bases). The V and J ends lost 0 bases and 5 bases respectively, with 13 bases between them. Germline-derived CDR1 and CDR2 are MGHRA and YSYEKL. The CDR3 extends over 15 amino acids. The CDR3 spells CASSQDGTQGETQYF. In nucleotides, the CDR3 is TGCGCCAGCAGCCAAGATGGGACCCAGGGGGAGACCCAGTACTTC.

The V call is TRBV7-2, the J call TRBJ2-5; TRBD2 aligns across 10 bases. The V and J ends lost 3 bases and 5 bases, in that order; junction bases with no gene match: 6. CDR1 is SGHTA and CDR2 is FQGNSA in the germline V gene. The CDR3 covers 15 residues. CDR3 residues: CASSFVLAGWETQYF. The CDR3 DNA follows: TGTGCCAGCAGCTTTGTACTAGCGGGGTGGGAGACCCAGTACTTC.

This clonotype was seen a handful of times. CDR3 sequence (DNA): TGTGCCAGCAGTTCCTACAGCGAGAGAGCTTTCTTT. Residues: CASSSYSERAFF. The gene calls are TRBV6-6 and TRBJ1-1; no clear D gene. This CDR3 has 12 residues. Deletions cut 4 bases from V and 10 bases from J, with 13 bases between. The V gene's germline CDR1 is MNHNY and CDR2 SVGAGI (reference sequence).

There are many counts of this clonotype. The CDR3 region is CASSPTGEIFTGELFF. The CDR3 DNA sequence: TGTGCCAGCAGCCCAACAGGGGAAATTTTCACCGGGGAGCTGTTTTTT. The chain carries TRBV7-3 and TRBJ2-2; 7 nucleotides align to TRBD1. Losses at the gene ends were 5 bases for V and 4 bases for J; bases not matched to a gene: 10. Germline CDR1 is SGHTA and CDR2 is FQGTGA. CDR3 length equals 16 residues. Using reference TRBV7-3 and TRBJ2-2 for the parts outside the CDR3, the full variable domain is GAGVSQTPSNKVTEKGKYVELRCDPISGHTALYWYRQSLGQGPEFLIYFQGTGAADDSGLPNDRFFAVRPEGSVSTLKIQRTERGDSAVYLCASSPTGEIFTGELFFGEGSRLTVL.

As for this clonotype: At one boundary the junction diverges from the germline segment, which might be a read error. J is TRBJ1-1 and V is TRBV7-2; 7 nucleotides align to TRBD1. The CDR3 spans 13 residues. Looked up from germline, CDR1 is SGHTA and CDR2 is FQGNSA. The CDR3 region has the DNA TGTGCCAGCAGCTCGACAGGGTGGACTGAAGTTTTCTTT. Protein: CASSSTGWTEVFF.

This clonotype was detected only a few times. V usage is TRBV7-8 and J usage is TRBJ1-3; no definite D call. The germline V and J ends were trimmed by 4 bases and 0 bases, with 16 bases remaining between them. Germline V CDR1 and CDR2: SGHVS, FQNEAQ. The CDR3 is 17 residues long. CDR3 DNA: TGTGCCAGCAGCTCAGTCGGACGCGTGAGCTCTGGAAACACCATATATTTT. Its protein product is CASSSVGRVSSGNTIYF.

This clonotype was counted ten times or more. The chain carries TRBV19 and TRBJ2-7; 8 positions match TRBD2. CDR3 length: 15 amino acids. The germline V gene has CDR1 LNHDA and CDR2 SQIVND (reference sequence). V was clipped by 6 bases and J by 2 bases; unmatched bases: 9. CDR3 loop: CASSKAGTRTYEQYF. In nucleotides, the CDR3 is TGTGCCAGTAGCAAAGCCGGGACTAGAACCTACGAGCAGTACTTC.

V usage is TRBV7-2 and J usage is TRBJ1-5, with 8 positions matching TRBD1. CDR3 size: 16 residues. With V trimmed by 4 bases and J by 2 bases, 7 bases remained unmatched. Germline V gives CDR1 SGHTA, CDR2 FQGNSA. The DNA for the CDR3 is TGTGCCAGCAGCTCGCACGTGACAGGGGGCAATCAGCCCCAGCATTTT. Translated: CASSSHVTGGNQPQHF.

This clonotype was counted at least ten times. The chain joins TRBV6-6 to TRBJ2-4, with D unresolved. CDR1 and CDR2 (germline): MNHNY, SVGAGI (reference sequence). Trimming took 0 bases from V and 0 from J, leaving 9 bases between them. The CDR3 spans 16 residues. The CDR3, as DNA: TGTGCCAGCAGTTACTCGGTGGCGTTAGCCAAAAACATTCAGTACTTC. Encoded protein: CASSYSVALAKNIQYF.

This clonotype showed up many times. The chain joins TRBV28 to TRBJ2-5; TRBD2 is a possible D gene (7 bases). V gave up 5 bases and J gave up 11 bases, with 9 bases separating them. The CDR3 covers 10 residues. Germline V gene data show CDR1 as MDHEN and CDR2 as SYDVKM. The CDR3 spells CASSGGAQYF. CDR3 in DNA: TGTGCCAGCAGTGGGGGGGCTCAGTACTTC.